Shown below are 2 T cell receptor beta chains from a single sample sequenced in a study of response to subunit inactivated influenza vaccine. TCRdb reprocessed the RT-PCR reads with MiXCR, giving one entry per CDR3 protein. The top ten hold approximately 10% of the sample, which has 800,000 or so distinct CDR3 sequences, around 21% seen once. Sequenced material: PBMCs from blood, taken around 5 days after vaccination. These receptor sequences come from a man aged 45 to 65 who received an inactivated influenza vaccine.

The chain carries TRBV7-6 and TRBJ2-4, with a tentative D call TRBD1 (6 bases). The ends were cut back, 5 bases at V and 12 bases at J, with 17 bases in the middle. The CDR3 sequence is 13 residues long. Germline V gene data show CDR1 as SGHVS and CDR2 as FNYEAQ. CDR3 amino acids: CASSVTEQGTQYF. In nucleotides, the CDR3 is TGTGCCAGCAGCGTTACCGAACAGGGCACTCAGTACTTC.

This clonotype appeared a few times. The chain uses TRBV5-1 and TRBJ2-7; TRBD2 matches at 7 bases. Germline trimming cut 3 bases from V and 3 bases from J; bases unmatched to any gene: 6. CDR1 is SGHRS, CDR2 YFSETQ, per germline. The CDR3 sequence is 14 residues long. The CDR3 sequence: CASSSLAEFYEQYF. CDR3 coding DNA: TGCGCCAGCAGCTCTCTAGCGGAATTCTACGAGCAGTACTTC.